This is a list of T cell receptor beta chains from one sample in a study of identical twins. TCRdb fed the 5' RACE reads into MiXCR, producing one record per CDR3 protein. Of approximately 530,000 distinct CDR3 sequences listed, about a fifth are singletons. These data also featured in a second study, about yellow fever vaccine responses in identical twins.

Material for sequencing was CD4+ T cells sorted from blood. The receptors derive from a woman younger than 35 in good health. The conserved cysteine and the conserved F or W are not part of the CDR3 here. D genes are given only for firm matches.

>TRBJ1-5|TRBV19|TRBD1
ASSITGGWQPQH
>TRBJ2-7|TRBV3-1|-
ASSQDGGRLSGLLSYEQY
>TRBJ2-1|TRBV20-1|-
SARDGTYTYNEQF
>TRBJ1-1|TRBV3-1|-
ASSLGPMFEAF
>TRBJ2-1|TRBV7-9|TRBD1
ASSAEPGTGSNEQF
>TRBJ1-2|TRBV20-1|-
SASMGGYAQGYT
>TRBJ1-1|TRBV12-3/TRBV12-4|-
ASSLLRQNTEAF
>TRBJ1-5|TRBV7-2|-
ASSAGAPPQPQH
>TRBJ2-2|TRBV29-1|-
SVRRDHGELF
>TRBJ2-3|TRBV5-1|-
ASSPLLEPESDTQY
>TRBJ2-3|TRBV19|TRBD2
ASSTSGGSTDTQY
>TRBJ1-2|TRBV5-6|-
ASSPGQTVNYGYT
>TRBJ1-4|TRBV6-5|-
ASSYLQGLGKLF
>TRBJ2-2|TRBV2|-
ASSASTLTTGELF
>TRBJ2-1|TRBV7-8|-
ASSLRGPTDNEQF
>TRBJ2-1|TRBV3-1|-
ASSPTGRDEQF
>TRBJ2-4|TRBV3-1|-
ASSQEEPNIQY
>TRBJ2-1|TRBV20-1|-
SAPRHEQF
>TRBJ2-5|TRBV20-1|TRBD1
SARGGQLKTQY
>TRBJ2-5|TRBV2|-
AGQTWREETQY
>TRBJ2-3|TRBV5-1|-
ASTLPSVDTQY
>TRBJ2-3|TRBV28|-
ASTPRWGGPYTDTQY
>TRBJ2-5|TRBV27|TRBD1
ASSGVEGGRTQY
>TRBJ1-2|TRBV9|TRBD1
ASSVEGTGYGYT
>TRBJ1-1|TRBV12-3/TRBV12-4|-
ASSLGSGGNTEAF
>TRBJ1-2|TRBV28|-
ASSIRGLTYGYT
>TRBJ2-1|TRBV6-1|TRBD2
ASRGTSGIYNEQF
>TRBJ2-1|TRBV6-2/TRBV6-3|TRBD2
ASSYGFGLAGNEQF
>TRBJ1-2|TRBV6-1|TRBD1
ASSEYGTGSIGYGYT
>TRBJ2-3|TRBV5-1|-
ASSQGVGDTQY
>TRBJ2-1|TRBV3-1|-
ASSQTSSVLNEQF
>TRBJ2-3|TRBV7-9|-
ASSFLGRTSTDTQY
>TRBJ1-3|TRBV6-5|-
ASSYSLTGSSSGNTIY
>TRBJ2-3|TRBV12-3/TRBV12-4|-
ASSFDITDTQY
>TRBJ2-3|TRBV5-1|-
ASSSRLGDTDTQY
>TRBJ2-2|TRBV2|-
ASGVANTGELF
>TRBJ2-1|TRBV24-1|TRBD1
ATSDLPWTGRNEQF
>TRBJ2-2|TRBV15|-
ATSKGELGELF
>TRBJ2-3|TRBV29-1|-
SVDKDTQY
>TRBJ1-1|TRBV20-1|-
SASRGTYTEAF
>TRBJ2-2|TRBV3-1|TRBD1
ASSTTGPVTGELF
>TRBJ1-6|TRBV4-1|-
ASRGRYGDPNSPLH
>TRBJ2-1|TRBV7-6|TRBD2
ASSSEPLAGVINEQF